This T cell receptor beta chain was found in a study of cytomegalovirus exposure and HLA in healthy donors. Study-level results: A later analysis showed TCR association rates differing by HLA locus, peaking at DRB1 and lowest at HLA-C.

For this clone: Its antigen remains unidentified.

The CDR3 totals 15 residues. Per the germline V gene, CDR1 is SGDLS and CDR2 is YYNGEE. Trimming took 2 bases from V and 2 from J; bases not matched to a gene: 3. PCR was performed using 60 Vbeta and 13 Jbeta primers. TCRdb keeps only in-frame clones here, not all; method: immunoSEQ multiplex PCR. The sample has around 280,000 clones; 70% to 90% are singletons. This chain connects TRBV9 to TRBJ2-7; TRBD1 agrees at 11 bases. Sample: PBMCs. The receptor's source is a young woman in good health and CMV-seronegative. The CDR3 nucleotides are TGTGCCAGCAGCGTCGGGACAGGGGGTACCTACGAGCAGTACTTC. It translates to CASSVGTGGTYEQYF.